The next 19 T cell receptor beta chains were all read from a single sample in a study of naive and memory T cell subsets. Treatment noted: skin biopsy from PPD injection site in Mantoux-positive individual. An oligonucleotide containing a UMI was ligated to the 3' end of TCR cDNA. Ligated cDNA underwent four rounds of PCR with nested alpha and beta constant region primers and SP2. One entry per CDR3 protein, called by TCRdb with MiXCR from the UMI-ligation and nested PCR reads. The sample shows some 40,000 distinct CDR3 sequences, approximately 10% of them seen only once. Source: skin, taken from a tuberculin skin test site. All receptors come from an adult in good health.

This clonotype was recorded many times. The V gene is TRBV9, the J gene TRBJ2-3; D gene unclear. Germline-derived CDR1 and CDR2 are SGDLS and YYNGEE. The V end was cut by 2 bases, the J end by 4 bases, with 11 bases between. This CDR3 region has 14 residues. The CDR3 nucleotides are TGTGCCAGCAGCGTCGGGCACCCCTCAGATACGCAGTATTTT. This codes for CASSVGHPSDTQYF.

The rearrangement uses TRBV6-1 and TRBJ1-1; D is unclear. V was shortened by 6 bases and J by 2 bases, with 19 bases between the two germline ends. Germline V gene lookup returns CDR1 MNHNS and CDR2 SASEGT. The CDR3 covers 16 residues. CDR3 loop: CASRGAIHRFNTEAFF. CDR3 sequence (DNA): TGTGCCAGCAGAGGCGCGATCCACCGATTTAACACTGAAGCTTTCTTT.

This clonotype has a count of ten or more. The V call is TRBV20-1, the J call TRBJ1-2, with 8 bases aligning to TRBD1. The CDR3 extends over 15 amino acids. Germline lookup yields CDR1 DFQATT and CDR2 SNEGSKA (reference sequence). The junction had 11 bases not matched to a gene; V was cut back by 2 bases and J by 6 bases. The CDR3 region is CSARLRTGSMNGYTF. In nucleotides, the CDR3 is TGCAGTGCTAGACTTAGGACAGGGTCGATGAATGGCTACACCTTC.

The genes are TRBV19 and TRBJ1-5; D is ambiguous. Per the germline V gene, CDR1 is LNHDA and CDR2 is SQIVND (reference sequence). The CDR3 runs 14 residues. Trimming pared 5 bases from V and 0 bases from J, leaving 8 bases between. The CDR3 here is CASSEGFSNQPQHF. DNA of the CDR3: TGTGCCAGTAGTGAGGGTTTTAGCAATCAGCCCCAGCATTTT.

The sample holds many counts of this clonotype. The rearrangement joins TRBV11-3 to TRBJ2-7; D is unresolved. CDR1 is SGHNT, CDR2 YENEEA, per germline. The CDR3 spans 10 residues. This CDR3 reads CASSFVSSLV. DNA for the CDR3: TGTGCCAGCAGCTTTGTATCGTCCCTTGTC.

This clonotype has more than one count but fewer than ten. The genes are TRBV4-1 and TRBJ2-7; 9 bases fit TRBD2. V lost 3 bases, J lost 6 bases, and 12 bases stayed unmatched. From germline, CDR1 is MGHRA and CDR2 YSYEKL. The CDR3 length is 16 residues. This CDR3 is CASSQSGRGGLREQYF. The CDR3 DNA reads as TGCGCCAGCAGCCAGTCAGGGCGGGGGGGCCTTCGCGAGCAGTACTTC.

This clonotype was counted at least ten times. The rearrangement links TRBV6-6 to TRBJ1-4, with 8 bases matching TRBD1. The CDR3 covers 13 residues. Trimming at V came to 8 bases and at J to 7 bases, leaving 6 bases not matched to a gene. Per the germline V gene, CDR1 is MNHNY and CDR2 is SVGAGI (reference sequence). DNA for the CDR3: TGTGCCAGCGAGGGACAGGTGACTGAAAAACTGTTTTTT. This translates into CASEGQVTEKLFF.

This clonotype showed up many times. The chain recombines TRBV10-3 with TRBJ1-5; 8 bases are a match to TRBD1. The CDR3 contains 13 residues. The germline gives CDR1 ENHRY, CDR2 SYGVKD. Trimming at V came to 7 bases and at J to 4 bases, leaving 3 bases not matched to a gene. CDR3 protein: CAIKQGDNQPQHF. CDR3 DNA sequence: TGTGCCATCAAACAGGGGGATAATCAGCCCCAGCATTTT.

This clonotype was counted between two and nine times. The J gene is TRBJ2-6, the V gene TRBV6-1; D is unclear. Germline V gives CDR1 MNHNS, CDR2 SASEGT. V dropped 7 bases and J dropped 0 bases, with 10 bases sitting between them. The CDR3 loop spans 15 amino acids. DNA for the CDR3: TGTGCCAGCACTAATAGAGTCTCTGGGGCCAACGTCCTGACTTTC. It translates to CASTNRVSGANVLTF.

V usage is TRBV29-1 and J usage is TRBJ1-5; D remains unclear. Trimming removed 6 bases from V and 4 bases from J, with 10 bases in between. The germline V gene encodes CDR1 SQVTM and CDR2 ANQGSEA. This CDR3 has 12 amino acids. The CDR3 here is CSVGDQNQPQHF. The CDR3 region has the DNA TGCAGCGTCGGGGATCAGAATCAGCCCCAGCATTTT. Based on the CDR3 plus reference TRBV29-1 and TRBJ1-5, the full variable domain is SAVISQKPSRDICQRGTSLTIQCQVDSQVTMMFWYRQQPGQSLTLIATANQGSEATYESGFVIDKFPISRPNLTFSTLTVSNMSPEDSSIYLCSVGDQNQPQHFGDGTRLSIL.

The chain carries TRBV2 and TRBJ2-1; D unresolved. Germline V gives CDR1 SNHLY, CDR2 FYNNEI. The CDR3 runs 12 residues. Trimming removed 8 bases at V and 4 bases at J, with 9 bases between. The CDR3, as DNA: TGTGCCAGCGGAACTGGGTACAATGAGCAGTTCTTC. This gives the protein CASGTGYNEQFF.

This rearrangement joins TRBV30 to TRBJ1-3; D not resolved. V lost 2 bases, J lost 0 bases, and 5 bases lay in between. CDR3 length equals 13 residues. Germline V gene data show CDR1 as GTSNPN and CDR2 as SVGIG (reference sequence). The CDR3 region has the DNA TGTGCCTGGAGTACGAGCTCTGGAAACACCATATATTTT. It is translated as CAWSTSSGNTIYF.

This clonotype was recorded many times. The chain has TRBV6-2 or TRBV6-3 and TRBJ2-1; perhaps TRBD1 as D (6 bases). V shed 5 bases and J shed 1 base, with 9 bases lying between them. This CDR3 is built from 14 residues. Germline assignment: CDR1 MNHEY and CDR2 SVGEGT. Here the CDR3 reads CASSTRGSYNEQFF. CDR3 bases: TGTGCCAGCAGTACTAGGGGGTCCTACAATGAGCAGTTCTTC.

This chain uses TRBV7-6 with TRBJ2-7; 9 nucleotides match TRBD1. The CDR3 is 14 amino acids. The J segment lost 1 base and the V segment lost 5 bases, leaving 3 bases of the junction unmatched. Germline lookup yields CDR1 SGHVS and CDR2 FNYEAQ. CDR3 bases: TGTGCCAGCAGCCCAGGGACAGGGTCCTACGAGCAGTACTTC. Residues: CASSPGTGSYEQYF.

The chain combines TRBV28 with TRBJ2-4; TRBD1 matches 9 bases. Germline values: CDR1 MDHEN, CDR2 SYDVKM. The length of the CDR3 is 20 residues. After removal of 4 bases from V and 1 base from J, the junction contained 17 bases not matched to a gene. CDR3 nucleotide sequence: TGTGCCAGCAGTTCGGTTGGGGGGACAGGGAGTGCCGGGGCCAAAAACATTCAGTACTTC. The encoded protein is CASSSVGGTGSAGAKNIQYF.

This clonotype occurred many times. V and J are TRBV10-3 and TRBJ2-7, with D possibly TRBD2 on 6 matching bases. This CDR3 is built from 12 residues. From germline, CDR1 is ENHRY and CDR2 SYGVKD. V lost 11 bases, J lost 2 bases, and 13 bases lay in between. CDR3 residues: CAGGNSPYEQYF. The CDR3 nucleotides are TGTGCCGGAGGGAACAGCCCCTACGAGCAGTACTTC.

The CDR3 DNA sequence: TGTGCCAGCAGCGGGTTGCGGCGGCCGAACACTGAAGCTTTCTTT. Its translation: CASSGLRRPNTEAFF. This rearrangement joins TRBV6-2 or TRBV6-3 to TRBJ1-1, with D unresolved. Trimming shortened V by 6 bases and J by 1 base, and 15 bases separated the two germline ends. The CDR3 runs 15 residues. Germline-derived CDR1 and CDR2 are MNHEY and SVGEGT.

The rearrangement links TRBV20-1 to TRBJ1-5; D is unclear. This CDR3 contains 13 residues. The germline V gene encodes CDR1 DFQATT and CDR2 SNEGSKA (reference sequence). Trimming took off 4 bases at V and 2 bases at J, with 9 bases between the two ends. CDR3: CSATDGRNQPQHF. For the CDR3, the DNA is TGCAGTGCTACGGACGGTCGCAATCAGCCCCAGCATTTT.

This clonotype has just a few counts. The chain joins TRBV4-1 to TRBJ2-1, with D possibly called TRBD1 or TRBD2 (5 bases each). The CDR3 length is 18 residues. Trimming stripped 2 bases from V and 3 bases from J, with 20 bases between. Germline CDR1 is MGHRA and CDR2 is YSYEKL. This CDR3 is CASSQPSGYGAGYNEQFF. The CDR3, as DNA: TGCGCCAGCAGCCAACCCTCCGGTTACGGGGCGGGCTACAATGAGCAGTTCTTC.